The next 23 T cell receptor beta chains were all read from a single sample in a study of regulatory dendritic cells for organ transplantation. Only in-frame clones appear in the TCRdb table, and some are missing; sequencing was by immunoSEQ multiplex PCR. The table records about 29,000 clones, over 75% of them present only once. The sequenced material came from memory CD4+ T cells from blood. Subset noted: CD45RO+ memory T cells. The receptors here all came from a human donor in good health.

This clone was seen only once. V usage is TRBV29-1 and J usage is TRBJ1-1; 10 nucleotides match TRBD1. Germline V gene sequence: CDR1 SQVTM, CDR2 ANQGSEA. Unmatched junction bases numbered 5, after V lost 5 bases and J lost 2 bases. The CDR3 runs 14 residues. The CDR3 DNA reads TGCAGCGTTACCGGGACAGGGGTTAACACTGAAGCTTTCTTT. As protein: CSVTGTGVNTEAFF.

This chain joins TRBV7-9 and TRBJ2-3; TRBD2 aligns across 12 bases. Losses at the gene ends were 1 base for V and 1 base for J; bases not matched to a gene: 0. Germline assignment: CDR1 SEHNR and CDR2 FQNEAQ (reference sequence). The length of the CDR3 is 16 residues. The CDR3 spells CASSLGTSGGTDTQYF. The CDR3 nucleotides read TGTGCCAGCAGCTTAGGGACTAGCGGGGGCACAGATACGCAGTATTTT.

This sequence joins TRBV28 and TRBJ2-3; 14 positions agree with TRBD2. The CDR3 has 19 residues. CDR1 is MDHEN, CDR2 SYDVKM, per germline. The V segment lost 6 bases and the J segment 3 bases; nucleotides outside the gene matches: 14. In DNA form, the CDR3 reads TGTGCCAGCAGCCCAACGGGACTAGCGGGAGCTAGGGGGACAGATACGCAGTATTTT. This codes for CASSPTGLAGARGTDTQYF.

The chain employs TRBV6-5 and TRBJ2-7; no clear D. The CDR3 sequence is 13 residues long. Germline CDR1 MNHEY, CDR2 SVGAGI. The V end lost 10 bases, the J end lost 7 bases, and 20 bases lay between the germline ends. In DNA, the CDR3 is TGTGCCATCCCGGAAGGCATCTTGGGTGAGCAGTACTTC. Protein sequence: CAIPEGILGEQYF.

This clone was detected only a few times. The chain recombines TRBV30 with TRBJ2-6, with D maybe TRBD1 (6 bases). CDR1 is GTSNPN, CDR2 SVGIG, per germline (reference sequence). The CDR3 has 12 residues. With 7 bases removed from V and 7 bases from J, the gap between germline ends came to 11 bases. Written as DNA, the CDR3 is TGTGCCTACCTACAGGGAGCCAACGTCCTGACTTTC. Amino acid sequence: CAYLQGANVLTF.

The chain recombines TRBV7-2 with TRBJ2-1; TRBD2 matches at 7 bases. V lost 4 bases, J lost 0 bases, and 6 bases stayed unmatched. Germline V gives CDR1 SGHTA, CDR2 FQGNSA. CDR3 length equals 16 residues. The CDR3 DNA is TGTGCCAGCAGCTCGACTAGCACTTACTCCTACAATGAGCAGTTCTTC. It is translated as CASSSTSTYSYNEQFF.

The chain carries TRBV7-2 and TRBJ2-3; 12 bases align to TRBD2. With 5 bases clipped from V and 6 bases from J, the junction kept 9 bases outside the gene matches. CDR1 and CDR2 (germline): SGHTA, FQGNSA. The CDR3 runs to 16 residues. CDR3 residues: CASSPLLAGGGDTQYF. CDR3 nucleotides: TGTGCCAGCAGCCCCCTACTAGCGGGAGGAGGGGATACGCAGTATTTT.

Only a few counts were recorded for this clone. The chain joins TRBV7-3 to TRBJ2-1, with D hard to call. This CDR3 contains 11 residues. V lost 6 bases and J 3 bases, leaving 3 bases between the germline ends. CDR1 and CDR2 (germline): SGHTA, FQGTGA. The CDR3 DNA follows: TGTGCCAGCAGTAACTACAATGAGCAGTTCTTC. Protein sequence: CASSNYNEQFF.

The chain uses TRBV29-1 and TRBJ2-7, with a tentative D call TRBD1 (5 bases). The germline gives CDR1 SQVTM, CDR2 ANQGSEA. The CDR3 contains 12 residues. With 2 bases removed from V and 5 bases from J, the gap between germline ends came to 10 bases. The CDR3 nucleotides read TGCAGCGTTGAAAGGGGTCGGAACGAGCAGTACTTC. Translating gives CSVERGRNEQYF.

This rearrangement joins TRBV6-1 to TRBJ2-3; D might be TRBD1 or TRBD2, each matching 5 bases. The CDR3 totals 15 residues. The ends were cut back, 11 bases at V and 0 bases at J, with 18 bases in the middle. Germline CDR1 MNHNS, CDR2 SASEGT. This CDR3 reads CAGSYFWGSTDTQYF. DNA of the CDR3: TGTGCCGGGTCCTATTTCTGGGGGAGCACAGATACGCAGTATTTT.

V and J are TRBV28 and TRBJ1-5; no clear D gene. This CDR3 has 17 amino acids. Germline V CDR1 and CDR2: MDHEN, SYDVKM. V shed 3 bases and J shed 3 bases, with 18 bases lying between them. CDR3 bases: TGTGCCAGCAGTTTTTATTTTGGGGATTCTTCCAATCAGCCCCAGCATTTT. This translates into CASSFYFGDSSNQPQHF. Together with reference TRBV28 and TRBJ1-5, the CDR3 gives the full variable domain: DVKVTQSSRYLVKRTGEKVFLECVQDMDHENMFWYRQDPGLGLRLIYFSYDVKMKEKGDIPEGYSVSREKKERFSLILESASTNQTSMYLCASSFYFGDSSNQPQHFGDGTRLSIL.

This chain's CDR3 is CASSLNGLAGATGELFF. The CDR3 nucleotides are TGTGCCAGCTCACTAAATGGACTAGCGGGGGCGACCGGGGAGCTGTTTTTT. This sequence joins TRBV18 and TRBJ2-2; 13 bases line up with TRBD2. The CDR3 totals 17 residues. Looked up from germline, CDR1 is KGHSH and CDR2 is LQKENI. V was clipped by 4 bases and J by 5 bases; unmatched bases: 7.

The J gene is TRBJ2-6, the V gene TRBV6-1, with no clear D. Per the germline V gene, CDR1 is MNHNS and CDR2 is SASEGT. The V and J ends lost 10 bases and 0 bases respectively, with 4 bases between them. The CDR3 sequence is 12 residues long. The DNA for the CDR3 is TGTGCCATCTACTCTGGGGCCAACGTCCTGACTTTC. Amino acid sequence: CAIYSGANVLTF.

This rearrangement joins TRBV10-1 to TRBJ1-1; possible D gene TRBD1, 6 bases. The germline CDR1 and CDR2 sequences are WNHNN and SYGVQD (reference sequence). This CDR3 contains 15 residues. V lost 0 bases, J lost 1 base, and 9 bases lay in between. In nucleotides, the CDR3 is TGCGCCAGCAGTGAGTCTGGGACACAGAACACTGAAGCTTTCTTT. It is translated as CASSESGTQNTEAFF.

The CDR3 coding sequence is TGTGCCAGCAGCGTGACAGATTATGGCTACACCTTC. It codes for CASSVTDYGYTF. The gene calls are TRBV9 and TRBJ1-2; TRBD1 might be the D (5 bases). The ends were cut back, 2 bases at V and 5 bases at J, with 7 bases in the middle. The germline gives CDR1 SGDLS, CDR2 YYNGEE. This CDR3 spans 12 amino acids.

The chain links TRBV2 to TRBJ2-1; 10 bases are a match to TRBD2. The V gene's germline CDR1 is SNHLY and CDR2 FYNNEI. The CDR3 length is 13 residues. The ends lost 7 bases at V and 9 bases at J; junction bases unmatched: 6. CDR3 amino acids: CASTAGGPGEQFF. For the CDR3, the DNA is TGTGCCAGCACAGCGGGAGGGCCGGGTGAGCAGTTCTTC.

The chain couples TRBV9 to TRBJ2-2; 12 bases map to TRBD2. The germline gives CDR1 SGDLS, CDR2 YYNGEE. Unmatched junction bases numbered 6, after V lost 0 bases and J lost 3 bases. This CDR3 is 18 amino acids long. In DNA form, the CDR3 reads TGTGCCAGCAGCGTAGGACTAGCGGGAGCGGGGGACACCGGGGAGCTGTTTTTT. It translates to CASSVGLAGAGDTGELFF.

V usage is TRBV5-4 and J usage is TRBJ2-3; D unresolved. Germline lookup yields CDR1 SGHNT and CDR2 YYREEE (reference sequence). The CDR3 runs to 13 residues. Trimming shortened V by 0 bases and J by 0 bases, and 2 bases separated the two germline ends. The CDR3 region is CASSLGSTDTQYF. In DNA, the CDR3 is TGTGCCAGCAGCTTGGGTAGCACAGATACGCAGTATTTT.

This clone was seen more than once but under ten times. DNA of the CDR3: TGCGCCAGCAGCCAAGCCGCTTTGACAGTAAATCAGCCCCAGCATTTT. As protein: CASSQAALTVNQPQHF. The chain has TRBV4-1 and TRBJ1-5; tentative D call: TRBD1 (5 bases). CDR1 is MGHRA, CDR2 YSYEKL, per germline. CDR3 size: 16 residues. Trimming left V 1 base short and J 4 bases short, with 14 bases between.

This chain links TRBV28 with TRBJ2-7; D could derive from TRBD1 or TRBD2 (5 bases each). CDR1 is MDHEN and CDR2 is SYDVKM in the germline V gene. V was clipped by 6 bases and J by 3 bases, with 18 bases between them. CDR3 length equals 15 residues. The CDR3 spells CASSPPGPKNYEQYF. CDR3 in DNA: TGTGCCAGCAGCCCTCCGGGACCCAAGAACTACGAGCAGTACTTC.

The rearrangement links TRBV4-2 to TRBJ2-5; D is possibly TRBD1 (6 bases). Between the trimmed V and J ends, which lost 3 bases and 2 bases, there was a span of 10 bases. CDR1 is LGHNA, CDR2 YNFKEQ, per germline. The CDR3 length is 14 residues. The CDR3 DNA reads TGTGCCAGCAGCCATACCCAGGGGCAAGAGACCCAGTACTTC. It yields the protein CASSHTQGQETQYF.

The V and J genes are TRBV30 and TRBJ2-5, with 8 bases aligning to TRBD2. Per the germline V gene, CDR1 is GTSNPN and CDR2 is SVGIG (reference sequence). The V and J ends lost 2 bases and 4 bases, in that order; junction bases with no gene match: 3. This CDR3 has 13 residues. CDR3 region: CAWSSLAGETQYF. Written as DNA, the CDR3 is TGTGCCTGGAGTAGTCTAGCGGGAGAGACCCAGTACTTC.

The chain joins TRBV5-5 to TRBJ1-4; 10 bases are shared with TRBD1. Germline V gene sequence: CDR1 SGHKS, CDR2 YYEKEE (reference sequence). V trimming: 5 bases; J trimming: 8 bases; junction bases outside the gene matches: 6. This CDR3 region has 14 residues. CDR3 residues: CASSYGTGEEKLFF. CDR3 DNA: TGTGCCAGCAGTTACGGGACAGGGGAAGAAAAACTGTTTTTT.